This T cell receptor beta chain was sequenced in a study of neurological immune-mediated disorders (dated by TCRdb to the late 2010s). Concerning the study at large: The study compared peripheral blood TCR-beta repertoires of HTLV-I-associated myelopathy (HAM/TSP) patients, multiple sclerosis patients and healthy controls using UMI-based sequencing. Longitudinal samples, technical triplicates and paired sorted CD4+ and CD8+ T-cell subsets, alongside PBMC samples, were included among the roughly 100 TCR-beta libraries. The cohort was made up of about 68 subjects, consisting of 14 HAM/TSP patients, around 35 multiple sclerosis patients and about 20 healthy controls.

The healthy controls were volunteers from a blood bank in Maryland, USA. For the unsorted PBMC libraries, 2 million PBMCs were stored in RNAlater at -80 degrees C until RNA extraction and were used to generate the libraries. PBMCs were separated from peripheral blood using Ficoll-Hypaque density gradient centrifugation and then cryopreserved in liquid nitrogen. The study at large found these results: No identical CDR3 amino acid sequences were shared among expanded clones across subjects, suggesting private TCR-beta repertoires in all groups. TCR clonal expansion was highest in HAM/TSP patients and lowest in MS patients, with MS patients falling below even healthy controls.

In its sample, this clonotype was seen many times. Which antigen it targets is not known. Nothing much larger sits one base from this clone, and base qualities are not available. To synthesize cDNA, template-switch 5'RACE was performed with a primer carrying a 10-nucleotide random unique molecular identifier so that each TCR transcript was tagged. Over 180 million TCR-beta sequences, covering 15-18 subjects, were produced in each sequencing run. The RNeasy kit was used for extraction of total RNA. The KAPA Real-time Library Amplification kit was used to amplify TCR-beta VDJ regions with primers for the TCR constant region and the 5'RACE anchor. Sample indexes and Illumina adaptors were added in a first PCR, after which library yield was increased in a second PCR. After Ampure bead purification, the TCR product of roughly 650 bp was size-selected on a 2% E-gel SizeSelection system. Before pooling, library quality was assessed on a Bioanalyzer, concentration was determined with Qubit, and library quantification was performed with the Kapa Library Quantification kit. An Illumina HiSeq 2500 was used to sequence the libraries paired-end at 2 x 150 bp. To increase sequence diversity, roughly 24-32% phiX was spiked into each library pool. As for the authors' bioinformatics: The quality-filtered reads were processed with the UMI-based MiGEC pipeline, whose error correction step removed more than 80% of the raw TCR sequences. IMGT germline references were used for aligning VDJ genes, and each clonotype was defined as a unique CDR3 amino acid sequence together with its V-J genes. Clonal expansion, Shannon diversity, and CDR3 relatedness (CalcPairwiseDistances, ClusterSamples) were evaluated with VDJtools, and phylogenetic trees were built with CLCbio workbench. Expanded clones were defined as having at least 8 unique UMIs, based on coefficient-of-variation modelling across technical triplicates. Starting from the raw public reads, TCRdb applied fastp trimming at Q25, assembled clones with MiXCR and retained in-frame beta chains. Merged by CDR3 protein, the rows form single entries marked with the most common genes and DNA. The authors' filters were not applied to this entry. The sample table contains tens of thousands of distinct CDR3 sequences; only one count was recorded for about an eighth of them. Together, the top ten hold approximately 1.8% of the sample.

Spanning cysteine to phenylalanine, the CDR3 consists of 16 amino acids. Here the CDR3 DNA is all that survives: 48 bases in frame from base 1. Per the germline V gene, SGHTA is the CDR1 and FQGNSA is the CDR2. For this chain, trimming is 4 bases at the V end and 11 bases at the J end, and the number of junction bases without a gene match is 19. Source material: PBMCs. The TCR sequence derives from a man in his 60s in good health. The sequence links TRBV7-2 to TRBJ1-1; 7 bases in between match TRBD1. The CDR3 region has the sequence CASSSADLGGASGAFF. In nucleotides, the sequence is TGTGCCAGCAGCTCGGCCGACCTAGGGGGCGCGTCAGGGGCTTTCTTT.